What follows is one TCR beta chain and its context. This sample was included in a study of blood T cell repertoires in COVID-19. Clones were sequenced by immunoSEQ multiplex PCR, and TCRdb holds only the in-frame ones, with some missing. The sample lists 300,000 to 400,000 clones; approximately 91% were seen once. The germline gives CDR1 SQVTM, CDR2 ANQGSEA. This CDR3 spans 14 amino acids. V was trimmed by 7 bases and J by 9 bases, leaving 22 bases between them. The sequenced material came from peripheral blood. The chain employs TRBV29-1 and TRBJ2-1; a weak D match, TRBD1 (5 bases). This clonotype was obtained from a woman in her seventies with COVID-19, enrolled during active disease. CDR3 sequence: CSGLRTTDHREQFF. CDR3 DNA: TGCAGCGGATTGAGGACGACAGACCACCGTGAGCAGTTCTTC.